These 3 T cell receptor beta chains share one sample of origin, sequenced in a study of cytomegalovirus exposure and HLA in healthy donors. The primer mix had 60 Vbeta and 13 Jbeta primers. Measured with immunoSEQ multiplex PCR; TCRdb has only the in-frame clones, and not every one. In the table there are about 100,000 clones, roughly 80% of which are singletons. The specimen was PBMCs. The receptor source for this set is a woman aged 55-69 years in good health and CMV-seronegative.

The chain couples TRBV7-2 to TRBJ1-2; possibly TRBD1 for D (5 bases). V lost 3 bases, J lost 4 bases, and 12 bases lay in between. Germline V lookup: CDR1 SGHTA, CDR2 FQGNSA. This CDR3 contains 14 residues. CDR3 sequence: CASSLVQVSYGYTF. As DNA, the CDR3 is TGTGCCAGCAGCTTGGTACAGGTTAGCTATGGCTACACCTTC.

This clone was found a few times. V is TRBV6-5 and J is TRBJ1-2, with a weak D call TRBD1 (5 bases). V was pared by 0 bases and J by 7 bases, with 12 bases between. CDR1 is MNHEY, CDR2 SVGAGI, per germline. The CDR3 has 14 residues. The CDR3 DNA follows: TGTGCCAGCAGTTACTCGGCAGGGCGAGCTGGCTACACCTTC. Translating gives CASSYSAGRAGYTF.

The chain links TRBV5-6 to TRBJ1-2; the D is unclear. Trimming stripped 5 bases from V and 2 bases from J, with 10 bases between. CDR1 is SGHDT and CDR2 is YYEEEE in the germline V gene. The CDR3 has 13 amino acids. DNA for the CDR3: TGTGCCAGCAGGAGGAGTTACAACTATGGCTACACCTTC. Encoded protein: CASRRSYNYGYTF.